This TCR beta chain was sequenced in a study of T cell responses to AZD1222 COVID-19 vaccine. Points from the study as a whole: It should be noted that donors were predominantly white British and more often female, and clonal diversity was possibly underestimated.

About this clone: Its antigen is not known.

Here immunoSEQ multiplex PCR was the method, and the copy in TCRdb shows in-frame clones only, minus some. The sample lists about 67,000 clones, under 90% occurring once. Germline V gene data show CDR1 as MDHEN and CDR2 as SYDVKM. V gave up 10 bases and J gave up 6 bases, with 19 bases separating them. CDR3 size: 13 residues. This sequence joins TRBV28 and TRBJ2-7; a possible D gene is TRBD2 (5 bases). This specimen consisted of peripheral blood, obtained on day 0 of AZD1222 vaccination. The sequence derives from an adult in good health. The DNA for the CDR3 is TGTGCCACCCTCCGACTACGCCTGGGCGAGCAGTACTTC. Translating gives CATLRLRLGEQYF.